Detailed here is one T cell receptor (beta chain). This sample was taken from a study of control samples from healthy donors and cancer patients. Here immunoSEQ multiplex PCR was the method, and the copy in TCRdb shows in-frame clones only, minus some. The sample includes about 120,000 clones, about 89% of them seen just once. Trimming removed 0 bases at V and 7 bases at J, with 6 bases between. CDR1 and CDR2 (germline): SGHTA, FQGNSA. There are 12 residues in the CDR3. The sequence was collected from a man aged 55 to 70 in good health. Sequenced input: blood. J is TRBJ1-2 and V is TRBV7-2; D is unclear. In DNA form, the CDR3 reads TGTGCCAGCAGCTTAGCGAGGGTTGGCTACACCTTC. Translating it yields CASSLARVGYTF.